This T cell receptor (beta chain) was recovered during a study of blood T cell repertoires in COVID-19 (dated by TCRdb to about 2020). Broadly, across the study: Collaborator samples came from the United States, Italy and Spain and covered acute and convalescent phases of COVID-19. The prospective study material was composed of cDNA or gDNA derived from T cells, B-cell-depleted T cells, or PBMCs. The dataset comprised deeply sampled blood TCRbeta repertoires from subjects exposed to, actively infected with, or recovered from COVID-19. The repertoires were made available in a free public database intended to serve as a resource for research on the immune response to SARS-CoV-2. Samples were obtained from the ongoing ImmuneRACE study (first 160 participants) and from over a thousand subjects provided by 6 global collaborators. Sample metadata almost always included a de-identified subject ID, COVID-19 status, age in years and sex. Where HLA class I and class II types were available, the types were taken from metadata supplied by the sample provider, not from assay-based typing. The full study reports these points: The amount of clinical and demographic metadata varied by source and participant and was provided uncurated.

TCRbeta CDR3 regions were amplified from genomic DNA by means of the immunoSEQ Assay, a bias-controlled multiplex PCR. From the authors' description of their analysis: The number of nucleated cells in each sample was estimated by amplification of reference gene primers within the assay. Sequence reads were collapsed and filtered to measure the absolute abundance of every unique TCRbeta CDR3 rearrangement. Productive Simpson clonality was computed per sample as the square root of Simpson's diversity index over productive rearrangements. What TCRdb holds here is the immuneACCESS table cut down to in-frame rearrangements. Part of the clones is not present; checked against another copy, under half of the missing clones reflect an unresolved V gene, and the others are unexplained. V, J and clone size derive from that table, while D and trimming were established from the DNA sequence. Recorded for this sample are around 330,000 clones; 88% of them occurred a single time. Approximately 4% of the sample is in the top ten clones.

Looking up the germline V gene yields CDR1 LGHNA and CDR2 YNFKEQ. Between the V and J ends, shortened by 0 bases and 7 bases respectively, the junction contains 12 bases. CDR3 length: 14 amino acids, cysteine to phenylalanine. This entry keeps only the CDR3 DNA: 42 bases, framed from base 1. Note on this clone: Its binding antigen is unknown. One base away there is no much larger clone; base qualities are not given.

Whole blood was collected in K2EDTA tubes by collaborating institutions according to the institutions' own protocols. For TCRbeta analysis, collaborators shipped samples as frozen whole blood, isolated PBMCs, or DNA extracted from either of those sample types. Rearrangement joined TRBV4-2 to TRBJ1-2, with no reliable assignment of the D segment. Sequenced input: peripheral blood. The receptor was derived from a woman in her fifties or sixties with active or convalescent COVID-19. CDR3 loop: CASSQDRGSLGYTF. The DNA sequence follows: TGTGCCAGCAGCCAAGATCGGGGATCGCTTGGCTACACCTTC.